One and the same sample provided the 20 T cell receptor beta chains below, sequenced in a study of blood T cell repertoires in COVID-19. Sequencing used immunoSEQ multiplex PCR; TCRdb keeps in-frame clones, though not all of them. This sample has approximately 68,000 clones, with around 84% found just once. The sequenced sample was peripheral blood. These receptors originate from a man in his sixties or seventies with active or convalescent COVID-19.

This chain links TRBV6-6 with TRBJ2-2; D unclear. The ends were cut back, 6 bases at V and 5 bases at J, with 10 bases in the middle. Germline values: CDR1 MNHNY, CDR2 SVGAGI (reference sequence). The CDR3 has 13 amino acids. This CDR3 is CASRRESTGELFF. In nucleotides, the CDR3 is TGTGCCAGCAGACGTGAGAGTACCGGGGAGCTGTTTTTT.

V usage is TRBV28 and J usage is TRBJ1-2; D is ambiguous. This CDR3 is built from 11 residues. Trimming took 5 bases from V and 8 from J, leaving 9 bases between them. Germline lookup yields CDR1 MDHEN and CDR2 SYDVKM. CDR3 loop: CASSADWGYTF. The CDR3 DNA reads TGTGCCAGCAGTGCGGACTGGGGCTACACCTTC.

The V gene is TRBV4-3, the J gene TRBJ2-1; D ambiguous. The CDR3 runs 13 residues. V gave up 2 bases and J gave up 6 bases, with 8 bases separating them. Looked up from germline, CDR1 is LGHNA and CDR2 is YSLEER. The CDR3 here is CASSQPPSNEQFF. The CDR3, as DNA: TGCGCCAGCAGCCAACCCCCTAGCAATGAGCAGTTCTTC.

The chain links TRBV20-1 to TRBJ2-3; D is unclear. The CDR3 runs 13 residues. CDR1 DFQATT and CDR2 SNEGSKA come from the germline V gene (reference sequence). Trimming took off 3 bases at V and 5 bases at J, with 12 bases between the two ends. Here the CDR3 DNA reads TGCAGTGCTAGTCGGGTGATAAGAGATACGCAGTATTTT. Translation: CSASRVIRDTQYF.

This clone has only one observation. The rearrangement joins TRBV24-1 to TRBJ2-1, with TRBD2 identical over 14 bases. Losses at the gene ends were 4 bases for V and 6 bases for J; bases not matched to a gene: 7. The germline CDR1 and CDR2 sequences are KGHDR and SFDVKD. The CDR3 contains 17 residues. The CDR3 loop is CATSDPSGLAGVNEQFF. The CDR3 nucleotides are TGTGCCACCAGTGACCCCTCGGGACTAGCGGGAGTCAATGAGCAGTTCTTC.

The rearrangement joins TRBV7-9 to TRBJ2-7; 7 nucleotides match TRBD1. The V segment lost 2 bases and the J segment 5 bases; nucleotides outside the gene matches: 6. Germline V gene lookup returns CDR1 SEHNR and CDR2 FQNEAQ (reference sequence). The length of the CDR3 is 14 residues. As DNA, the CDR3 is TGTGCCAGCAGCTTAACCCTAGACAGGGACGAGCAGTACTTC. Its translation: CASSLTLDRDEQYF.

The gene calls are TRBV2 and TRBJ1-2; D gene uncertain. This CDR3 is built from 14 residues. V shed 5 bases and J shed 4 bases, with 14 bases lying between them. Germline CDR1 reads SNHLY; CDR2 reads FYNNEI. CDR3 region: CASSRGSGSYGYTF. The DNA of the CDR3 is TGTGCCAGCAGTCGAGGGTCGGGCAGCTATGGCTACACCTTC.

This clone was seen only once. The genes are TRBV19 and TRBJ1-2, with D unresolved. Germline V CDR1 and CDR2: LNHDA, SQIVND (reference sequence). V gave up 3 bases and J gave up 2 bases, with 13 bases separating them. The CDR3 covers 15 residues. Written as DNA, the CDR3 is TGTGCCAGTAGTATCACGGCTGTGCGGAACTATGGCTACACCTTC. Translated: CASSITAVRNYGYTF.

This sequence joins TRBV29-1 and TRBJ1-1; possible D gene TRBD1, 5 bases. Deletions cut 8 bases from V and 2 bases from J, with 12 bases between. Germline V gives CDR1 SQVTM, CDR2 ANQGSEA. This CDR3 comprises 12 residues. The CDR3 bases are TGCAGCATCAGGGTGGTCAACACTGAAGCTTTCTTT. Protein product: CSIRVVNTEAFF. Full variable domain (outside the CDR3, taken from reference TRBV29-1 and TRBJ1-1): SAVISQKPSRDICQRGTSLTIQCQVDSQVTMMFWYRQQPGQSLTLIATANQGSEATYESGFVIDKFPISRPNLTFSTLTVSNMSPEDSSIYLCSIRVVNTEAFFGQGTRLTVV.

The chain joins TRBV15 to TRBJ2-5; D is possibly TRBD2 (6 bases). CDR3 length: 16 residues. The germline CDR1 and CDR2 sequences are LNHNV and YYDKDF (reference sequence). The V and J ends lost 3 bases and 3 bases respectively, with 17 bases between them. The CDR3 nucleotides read TGTGCCACCAGCAGCGGGGGTTTGGGGGGAGAAGAGACCCAGTACTTC. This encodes CATSSGGLGGEETQYF.

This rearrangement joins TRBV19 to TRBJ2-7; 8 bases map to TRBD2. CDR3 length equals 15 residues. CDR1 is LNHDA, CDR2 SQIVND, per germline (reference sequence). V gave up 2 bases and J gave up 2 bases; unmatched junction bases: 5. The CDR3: CASSILAGPTYEQYF. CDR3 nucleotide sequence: TGTGCCAGTAGTATACTAGCGGGTCCTACCTACGAGCAGTACTTC.

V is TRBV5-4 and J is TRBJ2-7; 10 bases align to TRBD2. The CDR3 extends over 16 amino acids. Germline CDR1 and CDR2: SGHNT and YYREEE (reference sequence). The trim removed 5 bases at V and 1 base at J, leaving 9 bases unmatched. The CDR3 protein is CASRVTGTSVSYEQYF. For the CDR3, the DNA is TGTGCCAGCAGAGTTACCGGGACTAGCGTTTCCTACGAGCAGTACTTC.

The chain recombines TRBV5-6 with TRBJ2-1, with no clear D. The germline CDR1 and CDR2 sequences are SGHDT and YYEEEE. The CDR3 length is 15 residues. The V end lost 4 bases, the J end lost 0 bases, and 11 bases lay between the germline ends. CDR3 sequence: CASSRFGASYNEQFF. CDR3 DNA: TGTGCCAGCAGCCGTTTTGGAGCCTCCTACAATGAGCAGTTCTTC.

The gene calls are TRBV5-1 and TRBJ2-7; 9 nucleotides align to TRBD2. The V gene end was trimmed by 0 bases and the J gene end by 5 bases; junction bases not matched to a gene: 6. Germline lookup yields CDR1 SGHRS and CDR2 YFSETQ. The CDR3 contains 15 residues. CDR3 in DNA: TGCGCCAGCAGCTTGGGGGCTAGCGGGATGAACGAGCAGTACTTC. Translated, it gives CASSLGASGMNEQYF.

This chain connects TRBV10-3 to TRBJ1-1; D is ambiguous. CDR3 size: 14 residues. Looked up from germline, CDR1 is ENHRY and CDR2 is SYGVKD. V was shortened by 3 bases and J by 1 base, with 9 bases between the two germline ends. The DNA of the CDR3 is TGTGCCATCAGTGATGGTCTAGGGAACACTGAAGCTTTCTTT. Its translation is CAISDGLGNTEAFF.

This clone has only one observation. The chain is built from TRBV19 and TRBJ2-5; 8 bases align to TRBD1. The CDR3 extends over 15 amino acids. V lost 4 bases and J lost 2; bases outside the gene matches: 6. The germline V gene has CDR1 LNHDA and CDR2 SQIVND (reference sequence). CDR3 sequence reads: CASSSGTGPQETQYF. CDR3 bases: TGTGCCAGTAGTAGCGGGACAGGACCTCAAGAGACCCAGTACTTC. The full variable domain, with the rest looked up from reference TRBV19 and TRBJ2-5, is DGGITQSPKYLFRKEGQNVTLSCEQNLNHDAMYWYRQDPGQGLRLIYYSQIVNDFQKGDIAEGYSVSREKKESFPLTVTSAQKNPTAFYLCASSSGTGPQETQYFGPGTRLLVL.

CDR3 nucleotides: TGCGCCAGCAGCCAGGAGGACAGGGGGCACAATTCACCCCTCCACTTT. It is translated as CASSQEDRGHNSPLHF. The chain links TRBV4-1 to TRBJ1-6; 11 bases match TRBD1. Unmatched junction bases numbered 5, after V lost 3 bases and J lost 7 bases. CDR1 and CDR2 from the germline V gene are MGHRA and YSYEKL. CDR3 length: 16 amino acids.

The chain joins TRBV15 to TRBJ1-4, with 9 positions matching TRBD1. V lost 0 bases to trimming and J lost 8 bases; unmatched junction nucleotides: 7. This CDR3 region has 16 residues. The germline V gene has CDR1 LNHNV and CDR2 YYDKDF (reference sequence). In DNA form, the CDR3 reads TGTGCCACCAGCAGAGATTGGACAGGGGTGGGCGAAAAACTGTTTTTT. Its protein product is CATSRDWTGVGEKLFF.

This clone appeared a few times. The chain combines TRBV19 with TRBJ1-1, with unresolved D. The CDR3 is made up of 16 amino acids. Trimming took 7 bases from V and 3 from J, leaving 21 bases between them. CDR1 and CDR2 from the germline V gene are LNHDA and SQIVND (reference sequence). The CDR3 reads CASTRSRGKTYTEAFF. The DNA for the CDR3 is TGTGCCAGTACTAGAAGTCGAGGAAAGACTTACACTGAAGCTTTCTTT.

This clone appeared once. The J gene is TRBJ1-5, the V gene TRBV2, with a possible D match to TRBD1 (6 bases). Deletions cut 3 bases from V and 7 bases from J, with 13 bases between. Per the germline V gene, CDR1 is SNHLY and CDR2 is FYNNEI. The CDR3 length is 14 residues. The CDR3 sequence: CASSEQGRRQPQHF. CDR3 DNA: TGTGCCAGCAGTGAGCAGGGGCGCAGGCAGCCCCAGCATTTT.